This section outlines one T cell receptor beta chain sequence together with its context. As yet, its antigen is unknown. This sample is drawn from a study of vaccination and CD4 T cells after COVID-19. TCRdb analysed the PCR reads with MiXCR anew, one entry per CDR3 protein. In the table there are around 31,000 distinct CDR3 sequences, 45% to 50% of which are singletons. Documented time point: late sampling 161 to 241 days after vaccination in three convalescent patients. General study results and limits: Spike mono-reactivity was shown by 304 of 307 vaccine-specific clones in convalescent patients.

The clonotype comes from a human donor who had recovered from COVID-19. The material was CD4+ T cells from blood, obtained about 7 months after SARS-CoV-2 vaccination.

The CDR3 sequence: CASRRTGSNQPQHF. Here the CDR3 DNA reads TGTGCCAGCAGGAGGACAGGGAGCAATCAGCCCCAGCATTTT. J is TRBJ1-5 and V is TRBV21-1; no DNA check was done on the table's D call, TRBD1. TRBV21-1 is annotated as a pseudogene. CDR3 length: 14 residues.